Below are 21 T cell receptor beta chains sequenced from a single sample in a study of T-cell memory formation after mild COVID-19. TCRdb reprocessed the 5' RACE reads via MiXCR and lists one record per CDR3 protein. The table lists fewer than 300,000 distinct CDR3 sequences, roughly a sixth of them singletons. The sample comprised PBMCs or a T cell subset sorted from them (not recorded which). These receptors were collected from a man aged 18 to 35 who had mild COVID-19 (a few samples of this study predate the infection). Cell type and time point are not known.

This chain links TRBV6-2 or TRBV6-3 with TRBJ2-2; 8 bases are shared with TRBD1. The germline V gene encodes CDR1 MNHEY and CDR2 SVGEGT. Unmatched junction bases numbered 6, after V lost 6 bases and J lost 0 bases. This CDR3 is 16 amino acids long. CDR3 residues: CASSGPGQANTGELFF. The DNA of the CDR3 is TGTGCCAGCAGCGGGCCGGGACAGGCGAACACCGGGGAGCTGTTTTTT.

This clonotype was detected only a few times. This sequence joins TRBV7-9 and TRBJ1-1; D is ambiguous. V was shortened by 2 bases and J by 1 base, with 11 bases between the two germline ends. Germline CDR1 and CDR2: SEHNR and FQNEAQ (reference sequence). The CDR3 sequence is 15 residues long. CDR3 nucleotides: TGTGCCAGCAGCTTATTCGGGCCGGGGAACACTGAAGCTTTCTTT. Its protein product is CASSLFGPGNTEAFF. The whole variable domain, filled in from reference TRBV7-9 and TRBJ1-1, reads DTGVSQNPRHKITKRGQNVTFRCDPISEHNRLYWYRQTLGQGPEFLTYFQNEAQLEKSRLLSDRFSAERPKGSFSTLEIQRTEQGDSAMYLCASSLFGPGNTEAFFGQGTRLTVV.

This chain links TRBV7-2 with TRBJ2-6; D uncertain. Trimming took off 5 bases at V and 3 bases at J, with 11 bases between the two ends. Germline V CDR1 and CDR2: SGHTA, FQGNSA. The CDR3 has 15 residues. As DNA, the CDR3 is TGTGCCAGCAGCACAGACTTCGATGGGGCCAACGTCCTGACTTTC. It translates to CASSTDFDGANVLTF.

This clonotype has only a few counts. The rearrangement links TRBV7-9 to TRBJ2-1; D might be TRBD1 or TRBD2, each matching 6 bases. CDR3 length: 15 amino acids. Deletions cut 1 base from V and 8 bases from J, with 15 bases between. Germline V CDR1 and CDR2: SEHNR, FQNEAQ (reference sequence). As DNA, the CDR3 is TGTGCCAGCAGCTTAGTCCTGGGGGGCGGGGATGAGCAGTTCTTC. Translated: CASSLVLGGGDEQFF.

This chain uses TRBV7-6 with TRBJ1-6; D perhaps matches TRBD1 (5 bases). This CDR3 has 15 residues. V was shortened by 4 bases and J by 8 bases, with 15 bases between the two germline ends. CDR1 SGHVS and CDR2 FNYEAQ come from the germline V gene. The CDR3 protein is CASSSDPGGDSPLHF. The CDR3 nucleotides read TGTGCCAGCAGCTCCGACCCCGGGGGAGATTCACCCCTCCACTTT.

The chain couples TRBV6-6 to TRBJ2-3; 11 bases fit TRBD1. The V gene's germline CDR1 is MNHNY and CDR2 SVGAGI (reference sequence). V lost 0 bases and J lost 6; bases outside the gene matches: 11. The CDR3 runs 18 residues. The CDR3 loop reads CASSYSSWTGGSTDTQYF. CDR3 coding DNA: TGTGCCAGCAGTTACTCGTCCTGGACAGGGGGCTCGACGGATACGCAGTATTTT.

This clonotype was seen ten or more times. V is TRBV4-2 and J is TRBJ1-6; TRBD1 might be the D (6 bases). The CDR3 consists of 14 residues. The V end was cut by 8 bases, the J end by 4 bases, with 12 bases between. Per the germline V gene, CDR1 is LGHNA and CDR2 is YNFKEQ. The CDR3 DNA sequence: TGTGCCAGCGCCGGAAGGGGGTATAATTCACCCCTCCACTTT. Its translation is CASAGRGYNSPLHF.

This rearrangement joins TRBV20-1 to TRBJ2-5; TRBD2 matches at 10 bases. Trimming removed 4 bases from V and 5 bases from J; junction bases left unmatched: 10. Germline loops: CDR1 DFQATT, CDR2 SNEGSKA (reference sequence). This CDR3 has 15 residues. CDR3 DNA sequence: TGCAGTGCTAAGGGGGTGGGACTAGCGTCGGAGACCCAGTACTTC. Translated: CSAKGVGLASETQYF.

This rearrangement joins TRBV11-2 to TRBJ2-3, with 11 bases fitting TRBD2. The CDR3 covers 20 residues. The germline gives CDR1 SGHAT, CDR2 FQNNGV. The V segment lost 3 bases and the J segment 0 bases; nucleotides outside the gene matches: 14. CDR3 residues: CASSFRLSPGLAESTDTQYF. The DNA for the CDR3 is TGTGCCAGCAGCTTCCGCCTTTCACCGGGACTAGCGGAGAGCACAGATACGCAGTATTTT.

This clonotype was counted ten times or more. The genes are TRBV5-6 and TRBJ2-5; possibly TRBD1 for D (6 bases). The germline CDR1 and CDR2 sequences are SGHDT and YYEEEE. With 2 bases removed from V and 1 base from J, the gap between germline ends came to 15 bases. The CDR3 sequence is 16 residues long. This chain's CDR3 is CASSFWGPNFQETQYF. DNA for the CDR3: TGTGCCAGCAGCTTTTGGGGGCCGAACTTCCAAGAGACCCAGTACTTC. Together with reference TRBV5-6 and TRBJ2-5, the CDR3 gives the full variable domain: DAGVTQSPTHLIKTRGQQVTLRCSPKSGHDTVSWYQQALGQGPQFIFQYYEEEERQRGNFPDRFSGHQFPNYSSELNVNALLLGDSALYLCASSFWGPNFQETQYFGPGTRLLVL.

This clonotype was recorded a few times. The gene calls are TRBV24-1 and TRBJ1-4, with unresolved D. The ends were cut back, 12 bases at V and 7 bases at J, with 17 bases in the middle. Germline V gene data show CDR1 as KGHDR and CDR2 as SFDVKD. The CDR3 loop spans 13 amino acids. The CDR3 coding sequence is TGTGCCGCTCAACGGGATACGGGTGAAAAACTGTTTTTT. Translation gives CAAQRDTGEKLFF.

V and J are TRBV20-1 and TRBJ1-3, with no clear D. Germline CDR1 and CDR2: DFQATT and SNEGSKA (reference sequence). This CDR3 comprises 13 residues. Deletions cut 6 bases from V and 0 bases from J, with 9 bases between. The CDR3, as DNA: TGCAGTGCCAGCAAGGGCTCTGGAAACACCATATATTTT. It translates to CSASKGSGNTIYF.

There are a few counts of this clonotype. CDR3 nucleotide sequence: TGTGCCAGCAGTCTAGTGCAGACCCAGTACTTC. The encoded protein is CASSLVQTQYF. The genes are TRBV7-8 and TRBJ2-5, with no clear D. CDR1 and CDR2 from the germline V gene are SGHVS and FQNEAQ. There are 11 residues in the CDR3. Between the trimmed V and J ends, which lost 6 bases and 6 bases, there was a span of 8 bases. Filled out from reference TRBV7-8 and TRBJ2-5, the complete variable domain reads GAGVSQSPRYKVAKRGQDVALRCDPISGHVSLFWYQQALGQGPEFLTYFQNEAQLDKSGLPSDRFFAERPEGSVSTLKIQRTQQEDSAVYLCASSLVQTQYFGPGTRLLVL.

CDR3 DNA: TGTGCCACCAGCAGAGATCGGGGGACACGGAATGAGCAGTTCTTC. Protein product: CATSRDRGTRNEQFF. V usage is TRBV15 and J usage is TRBJ2-1; D possibly matches TRBD1 or TRBD2 (6 bases each). CDR1 and CDR2 from the germline V gene are LNHNV and YYDKDF (reference sequence). V lost 0 bases and J 7 bases, leaving 13 bases between the germline ends. The CDR3 is 15 amino acids.

V gene TRBV4-2 combines with J gene TRBJ1-2; 9 positions agree with TRBD1. Germline V gene data show CDR1 as LGHNA and CDR2 as YNFKEQ. The CDR3 length is 17 residues. The junction had 10 bases not matched to a gene; V was cut back by 2 bases and J by 3 bases. CDR3 sequence: CASSQILRGTGHYGYTF. Written as DNA, the CDR3 is TGTGCCAGCAGCCAAATCCTTCGGGGGACAGGGCACTATGGCTACACCTTC.

The chain joins TRBV27 to TRBJ2-7; D possibly corresponds to TRBD1 (6 bases). Germline lookup yields CDR1 MNHEY and CDR2 SMNVEV (reference sequence). The V end was cut by 3 bases, the J end by 4 bases, with 13 bases between. The CDR3 extends over 14 amino acids. CDR3 in amino acids: CASSLKDSLYEQYF. CDR3 nucleotide sequence: TGTGCCAGCAGTTTGAAGGACAGCCTTTACGAGCAGTACTTC.

This clonotype was seen at least ten times. The chain couples TRBV5-1 to TRBJ1-1, with D maybe TRBD1 (6 bases). The CDR3 contains 17 residues. Germline V gives CDR1 SGHRS, CDR2 YFSETQ. Trimming removed 0 bases at V and 0 bases at J, with 15 bases between. In nucleotides, the CDR3 is TGCGCCAGCAGCTTGGGGGGTCCCGGGGGCATGAACACTGAAGCTTTCTTT. It yields the protein CASSLGGPGGMNTEAFF.

This clonotype was seen a few times. The chain employs TRBV5-1 and TRBJ1-4; 7 bases agree with TRBD1. Germline values: CDR1 SGHRS, CDR2 YFSETQ. V was pared by 4 bases and J by 8 bases, with 8 bases of the junction left unmatched. The CDR3 extends over 14 amino acids. CDR3 coding DNA: TGCGCCAGCAGCACCGGGACAGCGGGGGAAAAACTGTTTTTT. It translates to CASSTGTAGEKLFF.

This clonotype came up a few times. This chain links TRBV6-5 with TRBJ2-2; TRBD2 might be the D (6 bases). Germline CDR1 and CDR2: MNHEY and SVGAGI. The V end lost 2 bases, the J end lost 7 bases, and 20 bases lay between the germline ends. The CDR3 is made up of 17 amino acids. The CDR3 nucleotides are TGTGCCAGCAGTTACAACAGCGGCGCGGGGACGAACGGGGAGCTGTTTTTT. Its translation: CASSYNSGAGTNGELFF.

The rearrangement links TRBV9 to TRBJ2-5, with 13 nucleotides matching TRBD2. CDR1 and CDR2 (germline): SGDLS, YYNGEE. V trimming: 2 bases; J trimming: 6 bases; junction bases outside the gene matches: 10. CDR3 length equals 17 residues. CDR3 nucleotides: TGTGCCAGCAGCGTCGATTGGACTAGCGGGGGCACGAAGACCCAGTACTTC. It codes for CASSVDWTSGGTKTQYF.

V usage is TRBV20-1 and J usage is TRBJ1-1, with a possible D match to TRBD1 (6 bases). The V gene's germline CDR1 is DFQATT and CDR2 SNEGSKA (reference sequence). The germline V and J ends were trimmed by 5 bases and 6 bases, with 10 bases remaining between them. The CDR3 is 11 residues long. CDR3 loop: CSAAPGAEAFF. Here the CDR3 DNA reads TGCAGTGCTGCTCCAGGGGCTGAAGCTTTCTTT.